This TCR beta chain was identified during a study of T cell responses to AZD1222 COVID-19 vaccine. At the level of the study: The analysis combined second doses at about 4 or about 12 weeks.

The repertoire was sequenced with immunoSEQ multiplex PCR; TCRdb's copy has only in-frame clones and lacks some. In the table there are roughly 70,000 clones, about four fifths of which are singletons. Looked up from germline, CDR1 is SNHLY and CDR2 is FYNNEI. CDR3 size: 14 residues. V was shortened by 7 bases and J by 1 base, with 13 bases between the two germline ends. Sequenced here: peripheral blood, sampled on day 0 of AZD1222 vaccination. This sequence originates from an adult in good health. The genes are TRBV2 and TRBJ1-1, with D unclear. CDR3 loop: CASIKIGRNTEAFF. CDR3 bases: TGTGCCAGCATAAAGATTGGACGGAACACTGAAGCTTTCTTT.